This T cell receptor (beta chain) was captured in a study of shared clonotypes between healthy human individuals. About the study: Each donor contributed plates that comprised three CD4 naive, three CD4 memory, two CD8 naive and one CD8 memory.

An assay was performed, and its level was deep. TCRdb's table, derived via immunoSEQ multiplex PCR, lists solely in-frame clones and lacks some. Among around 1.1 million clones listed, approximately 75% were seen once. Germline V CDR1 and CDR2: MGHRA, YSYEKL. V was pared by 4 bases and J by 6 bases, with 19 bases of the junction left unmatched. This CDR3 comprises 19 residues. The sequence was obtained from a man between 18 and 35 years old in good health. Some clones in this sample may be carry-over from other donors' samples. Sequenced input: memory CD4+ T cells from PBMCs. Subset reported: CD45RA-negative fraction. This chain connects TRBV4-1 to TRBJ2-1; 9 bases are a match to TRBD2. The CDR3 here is CASSLIPTSGFQFRNEQFF. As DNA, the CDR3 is TGCGCCAGCAGCCTGATTCCGACTAGCGGATTTCAATTTCGCAATGAGCAGTTCTTC.